The clone carrying this TCR beta chain was recorded many times. This entry comes from a study of T-cell reconstitution after alpha-beta-depleted transplantation in children. The CDR3 covers 16 residues. The germline gives CDR1 DFQATT, CDR2 SNEGSKA (reference sequence). V was clipped by 4 bases and J by 0 bases, with 18 bases between them. TCRbeta library construction was performed incorporating unique molecular identifiers. A single record per CDR3 protein comes from TCRdb applying MiXCR to the PCR reads. The sample yields 600,000 to 700,000 distinct CDR3 sequences, 15% to 20% seen once. The gene calls are TRBV20-1 and TRBJ1-1, with a tentative D call TRBD1 (5 bases). The sequences come from PBMCs from the stem cell graft donor, collected from the stem cell graft. This clonotype originated in a human donor who donated a stem cell graft to a child with acute myeloid leukemia. The CDR3 region has the DNA TGCAGTGCTATGGGGGGGTCGAGAGGGATGAACACTGAAGCTTTCTTT. This gives the protein CSAMGGSRGMNTEAFF.